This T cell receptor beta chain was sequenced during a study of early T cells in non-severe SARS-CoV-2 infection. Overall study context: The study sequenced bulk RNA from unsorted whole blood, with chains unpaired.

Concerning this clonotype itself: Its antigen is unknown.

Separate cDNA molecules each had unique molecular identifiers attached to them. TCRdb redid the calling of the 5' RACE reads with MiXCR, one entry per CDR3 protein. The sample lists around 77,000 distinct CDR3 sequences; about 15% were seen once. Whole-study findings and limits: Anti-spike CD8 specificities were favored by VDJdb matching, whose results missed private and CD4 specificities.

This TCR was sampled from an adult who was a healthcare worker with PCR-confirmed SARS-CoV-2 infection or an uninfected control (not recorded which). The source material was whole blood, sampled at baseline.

The CDR3 DNA is TGTGCCAGCCTCCCCCCGTGGAGGAACTACAATGAGCAGTTCTTC. It codes for CASLPPWRNYNEQFF. The gene calls are TRBV28 and TRBJ2-1; D may be TRBD2 (5 bases). CDR3 length: 15 residues. Germline CDR1 is MDHEN and CDR2 is SYDVKM. V was shortened by 8 bases and J by 3 bases, with 17 bases between the two germline ends.